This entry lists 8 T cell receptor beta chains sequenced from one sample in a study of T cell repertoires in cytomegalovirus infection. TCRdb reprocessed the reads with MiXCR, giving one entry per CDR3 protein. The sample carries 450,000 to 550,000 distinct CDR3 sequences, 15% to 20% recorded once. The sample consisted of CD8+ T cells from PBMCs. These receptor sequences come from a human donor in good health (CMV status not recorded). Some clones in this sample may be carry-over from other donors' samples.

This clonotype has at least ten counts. CDR3 sequence reads: CASSLGGLHPAKNIQYF. Written as DNA, the CDR3 is TGTGCCAGCAGCTTAGGCGGATTACATCCAGCCAAAAACATTCAGTACTTC. The chain links TRBV7-9 to TRBJ2-4; D is unclear. The CDR3 has 17 residues. The V end was cut by 1 base, the J end by 0 bases, with 13 bases between. The germline gives CDR1 SEHNR, CDR2 FQNEAQ (reference sequence).

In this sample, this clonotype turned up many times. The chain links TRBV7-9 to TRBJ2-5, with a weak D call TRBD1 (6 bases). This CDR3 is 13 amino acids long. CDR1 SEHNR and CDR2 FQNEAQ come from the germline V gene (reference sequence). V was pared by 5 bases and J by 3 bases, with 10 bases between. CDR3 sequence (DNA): TGTGCCAGCAGCCGGACAGTTAAAGAGACCCAGTACTTC. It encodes CASSRTVKETQYF. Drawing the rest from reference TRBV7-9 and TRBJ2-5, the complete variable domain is DTGVSQNPRHKITKRGQNVTFRCDPISEHNRLYWYRQTLGQGPEFLTYFQNEAQLEKSRLLSDRFSAERPKGSFSTLEIQRTEQGDSAMYLCASSRTVKETQYFGPGTRLLVL.

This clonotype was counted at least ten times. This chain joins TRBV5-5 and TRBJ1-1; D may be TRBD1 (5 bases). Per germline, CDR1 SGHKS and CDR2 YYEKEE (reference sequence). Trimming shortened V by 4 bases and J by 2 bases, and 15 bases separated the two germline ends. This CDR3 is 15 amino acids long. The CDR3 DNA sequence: TGTGCCAGCAGCGGGGGTCCCTACATAAACACTGAAGCTTTCTTT. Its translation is CASSGGPYINTEAFF.

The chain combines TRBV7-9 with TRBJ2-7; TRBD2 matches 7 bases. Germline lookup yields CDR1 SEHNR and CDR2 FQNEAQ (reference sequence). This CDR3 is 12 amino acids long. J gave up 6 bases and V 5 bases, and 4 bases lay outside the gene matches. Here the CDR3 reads CASSGRGSEQYF. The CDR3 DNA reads TGTGCCAGCAGCGGGAGGGGCTCCGAGCAGTACTTC.

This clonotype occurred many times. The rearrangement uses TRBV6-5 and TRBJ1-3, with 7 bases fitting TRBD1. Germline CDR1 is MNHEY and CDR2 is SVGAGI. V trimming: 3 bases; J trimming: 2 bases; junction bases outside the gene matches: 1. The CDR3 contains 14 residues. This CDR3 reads CASSYTGAGNTIYF. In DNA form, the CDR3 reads TGTGCCAGCAGTTATACAGGGGCTGGAAACACCATATATTTT.

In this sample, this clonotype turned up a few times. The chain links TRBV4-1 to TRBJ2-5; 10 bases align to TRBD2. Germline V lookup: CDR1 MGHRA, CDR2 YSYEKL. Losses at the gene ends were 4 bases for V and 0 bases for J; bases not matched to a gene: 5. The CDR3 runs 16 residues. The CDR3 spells CASSLVSGRDQETQYF. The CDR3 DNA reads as TGCGCCAGCAGCCTAGTAAGCGGGAGGGACCAAGAGACCCAGTACTTC.

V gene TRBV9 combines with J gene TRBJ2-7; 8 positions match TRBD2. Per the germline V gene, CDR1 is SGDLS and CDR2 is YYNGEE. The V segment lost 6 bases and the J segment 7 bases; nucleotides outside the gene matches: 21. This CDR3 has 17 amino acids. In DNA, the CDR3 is TGTGCCAGCAAAGACCCCGGAGGACGGGAGGGCCTAGGGGAGCAGTACTTC. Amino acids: CASKDPGGREGLGEQYF.

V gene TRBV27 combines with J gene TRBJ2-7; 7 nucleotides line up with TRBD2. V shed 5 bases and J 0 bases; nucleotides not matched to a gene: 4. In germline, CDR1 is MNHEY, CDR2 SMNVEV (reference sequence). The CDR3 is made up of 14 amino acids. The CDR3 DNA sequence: TGTGCCAGCAGTCCCCGGACTAGCTCCTACGAGCAGTACTTC. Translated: CASSPRTSSYEQYF.